The rows below give T cell receptor beta chains drawn from one sample of a study of blood T cell repertoires in COVID-19. Generated by immunoSEQ multiplex PCR, the TCRdb table keeps only in-frame clones and is missing some. The table lists 350,000 to 400,000 clones, approximately 89% of them singletons, with 1.5% to 2% in the top ten. What was sequenced was PBMCs or T cells enriched from blood (not recorded which). The receptor source for this set is a woman aged 25 to 45 who had recovered from COVID-19. Each CDR3 is given with its conserved first and last residue. D genes are given only for firm matches. Clone size appears in some rows only: once, few, many, or a class for an expanded clone.

.	TRBJ2-1	.	TRBV7-2	CASSSPSVPSSSYNEQFF
.	TRBJ1-1	.	TRBV12-3/TRBV12-4	CASSLSGVTEAFF
.	TRBJ2-6	.	TRBV6-2/TRBV6-3	CASSYGRRVSGANVLTF
.	TRBJ2-1	.	TRBV13	CASSLGLWLSEQFF
.	TRBJ2-7	TRBD2	TRBV4-1	CASSQGPSGKDRQYF
.	TRBJ2-1	.	TRBV19	CATNSGLSYNEQFF
.	TRBJ2-7	TRBD1	TRBV6-1	CASSGTGTGVRRSYEQYF
.	TRBJ1-4	.	TRBV5-1	CASRIGGNEKLFF
.	TRBJ1-1	.	TRBV2	CASRNRAGDAEAFF
few	TRBJ1-1	TRBD1	TRBV27	CASSPIYRGQGRTEAFF
.	TRBJ1-6	.	TRBV6-5	CASKDSSYNSPLHF
.	TRBJ1-3	.	TRBV28	CASTGNGNTIYF
few	TRBJ1-4	.	TRBV3-1/TRBV3-2	CASSQSQNEKLFF
.	TRBJ2-1	.	TRBV29-1	CSYDRNNEQFF
.	TRBJ2-1	.	TRBV2	CASSEGEEQFF
few	TRBJ1-6	.	TRBV5-4	CASSPGSSRVDNSPLHF
.	TRBJ2-7	TRBD2	TRBV28	CASSSQHGAGVYEQYF
.	TRBJ2-7	.	TRBV6-5	CASTRGTSGHEQYF
.	TRBJ1-5	.	TRBV2	CASRPRRFGNQPQHF
.	TRBJ2-1	TRBD2	TRBV3-1/TRBV3-2	CASSQGGTRVSQFF
.	TRBJ2-7	TRBD2	TRBV9	CASSAGLASSYEQYF
once	TRBJ2-1	.	TRBV6-4	CASSDSGHSYNEQFF